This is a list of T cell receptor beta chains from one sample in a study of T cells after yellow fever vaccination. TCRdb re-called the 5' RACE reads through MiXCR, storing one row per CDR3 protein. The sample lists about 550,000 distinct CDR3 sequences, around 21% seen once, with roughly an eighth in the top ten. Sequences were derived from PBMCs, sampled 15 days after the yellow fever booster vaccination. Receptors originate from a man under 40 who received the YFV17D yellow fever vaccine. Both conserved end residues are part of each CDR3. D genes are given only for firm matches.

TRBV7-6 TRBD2 CASSPQRGVQDEQYF
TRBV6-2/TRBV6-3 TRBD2 CASSYSEREGPRYNEQFF
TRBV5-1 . CASSLASALAQYF
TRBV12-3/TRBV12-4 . CASRELVGEQFF
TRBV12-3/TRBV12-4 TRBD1 CASSFRQGIVTEAFF
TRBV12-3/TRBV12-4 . CAGSGGNEQFF
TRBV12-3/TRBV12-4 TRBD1 CASRRTGPYNEQFF
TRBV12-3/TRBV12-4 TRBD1 CASTGQGAFQPQHF
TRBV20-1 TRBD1 CSAREGTVGEKLFF
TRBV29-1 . CSAARASGLTGAKQYF
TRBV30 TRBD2 CAWSVRASGRGEDTQYF
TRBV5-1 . CASSLMAVNTGELFF
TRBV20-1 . CSARGSSGETQYF
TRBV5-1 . CASSLGAGRIFEQYF
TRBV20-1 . CSAIRGGEQFF
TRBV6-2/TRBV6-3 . CASNLGGGAEQYF
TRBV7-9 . CASSFEKTEAFF
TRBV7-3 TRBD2 CASSSGGSGELFF
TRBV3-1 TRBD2 CASSQDWTRANEQFF
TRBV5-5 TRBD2 CASSLGGLASETQYF
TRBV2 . CASGWERCTF
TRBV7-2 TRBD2 CASSLANSGRAYF
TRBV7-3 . CASSLDSTNTQYF
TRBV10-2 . CASSNEAWQGNYEQYF